These 19 T cell receptor beta chains share one sample of origin, sequenced in a study of cytomegalovirus exposure and HLA in healthy donors. Assay used: immunoSEQ multiplex PCR; TCRdb lists only in-frame clones, some missing. The table records 100,000 to 150,000 clones, roughly 87% of them present only once. Sequenced material: PBMCs. Every receptor here comes from a woman younger than 35 in good health and CMV-seronegative.

The rearrangement uses TRBV6-1 and TRBJ2-2; 7 positions agree with TRBD2. V dropped 7 bases and J dropped 4; count of bases not matched to a gene: 9. The CDR3 sequence is 15 residues long. The germline V gene has CDR1 MNHNS and CDR2 SASEGT. CDR3 loop: CASIRAGRITGELFF. CDR3 sequence (DNA): TGTGCCAGCATTCGAGCGGGACGGATCACCGGGGAGCTGTTTTTT.

This clone showed up just once. V is TRBV20-1 and J is TRBJ2-5; D unclear. V was pared by 4 bases and J by 1 base, with 4 bases between. In germline, CDR1 is DFQATT, CDR2 SNEGSKA (reference sequence). This CDR3 is built from 11 residues. CDR3 loop: CSATSQETQYF. The CDR3 region has the DNA TGCAGTGCTACCTCCCAAGAGACCCAGTACTTC.

The V and J genes are TRBV5-1 and TRBJ2-3; 8 nucleotides agree with TRBD2. V gave up 2 bases and J gave up 6 bases; unmatched junction bases: 5. The CDR3 extends over 14 amino acids. The V gene's germline CDR1 is SGHRS and CDR2 YFSETQ. The CDR3 loop reads CASSFGGALDTQYF. The CDR3, as DNA: TGCGCCAGCAGCTTCGGGGGGGCCTTGGATACGCAGTATTTT.

This clone was observed once. The chain links TRBV7-3 to TRBJ1-5; no firm D call. The germline V gene has CDR1 SGHTA and CDR2 FQGTGA. This CDR3 spans 13 amino acids. Trimming pared 0 bases from V and 4 bases from J, leaving 4 bases between. The CDR3 DNA follows: TGTGCCAGCAGCTTAACTCTGAATCAGCCCCAGCATTTT. It is translated as CASSLTLNQPQHF.

The chain joins TRBV7-6 to TRBJ1-2; D uncertain. V was cut by 5 bases and J by 5 bases, with 15 bases left in between. Germline V gene sequence: CDR1 SGHVS, CDR2 FNYEAQ. The CDR3 has 14 amino acids. CDR3 DNA: TGTGCCAGCAGCCCAATTTGGGGAGGGTATGGCTACACCTTC. Its translation is CASSPIWGGYGYTF. The full variable domain, rest sourced from reference TRBV7-6 and TRBJ1-2, is GAGVSQSPRYKVTKRGQDVALRCDPISGHVSLYWYRQALGQGPEFLTYFNYEAQQDKSGLPNDRFSAERPEGSISTLTIQRTEQRDSAMYRCASSPIWGGYGYTFGSGTRLTVV.

This clone showed up just a few times. V and J are TRBV19 and TRBJ1-3; a weak D match, TRBD1 (5 bases). V lost 6 bases, J lost 0 bases, and 12 bases lay in between. Germline V CDR1 and CDR2: LNHDA, SQIVND (reference sequence). The CDR3 has 15 residues. The CDR3: CASSGHLISGNTIYF. CDR3 sequence (DNA): TGTGCCAGTAGCGGACACCTGATCTCTGGAAACACCATATATTTT.

The chain carries TRBV6-5 and TRBJ1-3; no clear D. Trimming stripped 4 bases from V and 0 bases from J, with 10 bases between. This CDR3 is 15 amino acids long. Germline V gives CDR1 MNHEY, CDR2 SVGAGI. CDR3 protein: CASSSHADSGNTIYF. CDR3 nucleotides: TGTGCCAGCAGTTCCCACGCAGACTCTGGAAACACCATATATTTT.

The chain employs TRBV4-1 and TRBJ2-2; D perhaps matches TRBD2 (5 bases). V dropped 1 base and J dropped 7 bases, with 13 bases sitting between them. The CDR3 covers 15 residues. In germline, CDR1 is MGHRA, CDR2 YSYEKL. In DNA form, the CDR3 reads TGCGCCAGCAGCCAAGTGGGGTCCGGGGACGGGGAGCTGTTTTTT. Encoded protein: CASSQVGSGDGELFF.

V usage is TRBV18 and J usage is TRBJ1-4; 9 bases match TRBD1. Germline V gene lookup returns CDR1 KGHSH and CDR2 LQKENI. Unmatched junction bases numbered 5, after V lost 3 bases and J lost 3 bases. There are 16 residues in the CDR3. CDR3 DNA: TGTGCCAGCTCACCTCAACAGGGGGCAGCTAATGAAAAACTGTTTTTT. It translates to CASSPQQGAANEKLFF.

J is TRBJ2-7 and V is TRBV6-5; D possibly corresponds to TRBD2 (5 bases). CDR3 length equals 12 residues. Trimming cost V 6 bases and J 6 bases, with 12 bases left between them. CDR1 MNHEY and CDR2 SVGAGI come from the germline V gene. The CDR3 region has the DNA TGTGCCAGCAGCCACGCGGGTAGCGAGCAGTACTTC. Translation: CASSHAGSEQYF.

The chain has TRBV19 and TRBJ2-7; D perhaps matches TRBD1 (6 bases). Germline loops: CDR1 LNHDA, CDR2 SQIVND (reference sequence). Trimming took 4 bases from V and 3 from J, leaving 16 bases between them. CDR3 size: 15 residues. CDR3 coding DNA: TGTGCCAGTAGTACGCTCCGGGACACCAACTACGAGCAGTACTTC. This sequence encodes CASSTLRDTNYEQYF.

J is TRBJ2-7 and V is TRBV5-1; 8 bases are shared with TRBD2. The CDR3 runs to 15 residues. Germline CDR1 is SGHRS and CDR2 is YFSETQ. V trimming: 3 bases; J trimming: 6 bases; junction bases outside the gene matches: 11. The CDR3 region is CASSSRGLVAAEQYF. CDR3 DNA: TGCGCCAGCAGCTCACGGGGACTAGTCGCGGCCGAGCAGTACTTC.

The chain combines TRBV29-1 with TRBJ1-1; the D is unclear. Trimming stripped 6 bases from V and 8 bases from J, with 16 bases between. Germline V gene sequence: CDR1 SQVTM, CDR2 ANQGSEA. The CDR3 runs 12 residues. CDR3 DNA: TGCAGCGTCAACCTGGGTCGGAGAGAAGCTTTCTTT. Translated, it gives CSVNLGRREAFF.

V and J are TRBV18 and TRBJ2-3, with D unresolved. The CDR3 extends over 17 amino acids. Germline V gene sequence: CDR1 KGHSH, CDR2 LQKENI. The V and J ends lost 3 bases and 2 bases respectively, with 18 bases between them. The chain's CDR3 is CASSPSETPSHTDTQYF. Here the CDR3 DNA reads TGTGCCAGCTCACCCTCCGAGACACCTTCCCACACAGATACGCAGTATTTT.

V usage is TRBV4-1 and J usage is TRBJ2-7; the D is unclear. The germline V and J ends were trimmed by 0 bases and 2 bases, with 8 bases remaining between them. Per germline, CDR1 MGHRA and CDR2 YSYEKL. The CDR3 contains 14 residues. CDR3 coding DNA: TGCGCCAGCAGCCAAGAGCAACTACCCTACGAGCAGTACTTC. It is translated as CASSQEQLPYEQYF.

The chain combines TRBV9 with TRBJ1-1; 9 nucleotides agree with TRBD1. The CDR3 is 16 residues long. Per germline, CDR1 SGDLS and CDR2 YYNGEE. V dropped 2 bases and J dropped 1; count of bases not matched to a gene: 6. The CDR3 bases are TGTGCCAGCAGCGTCGCATTGGACAGGGGGAACACTGAAGCTTTCTTT. Encoded protein: CASSVALDRGNTEAFF.

V usage is TRBV10-1 and J usage is TRBJ1-1; no definite D call. Germline assignment: CDR1 WNHNN and CDR2 SYGVQD (reference sequence). The ends were cut back, 3 bases at V and 1 base at J, with 6 bases in the middle. This CDR3 contains 13 residues. CDR3 nucleotides: TGCGCCAGCAGTGAACAACCGAACACTGAAGCTTTCTTT. It is translated as CASSEQPNTEAFF.

In this sample, this clone turned up once. The chain recombines TRBV4-1 with TRBJ1-6; D remains unclear. CDR1 and CDR2 from the germline V gene are MGHRA and YSYEKL. V shed 0 bases and J shed 7 bases, with 10 bases lying between them. The CDR3 consists of 15 residues. The CDR3 sequence is CASSQDPGVNSPLHF. The CDR3 nucleotides read TGCGCCAGCAGCCAAGATCCCGGGGTGAATTCACCCCTCCACTTT.

This chain connects TRBV2 to TRBJ2-6, with D perhaps TRBD1 (5 bases). The CDR3 spans 16 residues. Germline-derived CDR1 and CDR2 are SNHLY and FYNNEI. V shed 7 bases and J shed 3 bases, with 16 bases lying between them. In DNA form, the CDR3 reads TGTGCCAGCACCCGTACTTCAGGGTATGGGGCCAACGTCCTGACTTTC. Amino acids: CASTRTSGYGANVLTF.